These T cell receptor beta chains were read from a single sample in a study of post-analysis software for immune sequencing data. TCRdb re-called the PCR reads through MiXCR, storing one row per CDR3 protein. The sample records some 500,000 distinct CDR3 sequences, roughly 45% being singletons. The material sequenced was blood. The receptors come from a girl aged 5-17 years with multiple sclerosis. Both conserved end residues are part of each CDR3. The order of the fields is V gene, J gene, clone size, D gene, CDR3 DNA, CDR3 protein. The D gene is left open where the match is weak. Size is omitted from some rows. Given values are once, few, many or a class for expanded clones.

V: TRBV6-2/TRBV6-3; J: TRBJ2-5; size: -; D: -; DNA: TGTGCCAGCAGTTCGAGTCTGACCTGGGAGACCCAGTACTTC; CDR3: CASSSSLTWETQYF
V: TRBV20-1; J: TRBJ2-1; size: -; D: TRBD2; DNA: TGCAGTGCTAGAGCAAGCGGGAGGTTCGGTGCGCAGTTCTTC; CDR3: CSARASGRFGAQFF
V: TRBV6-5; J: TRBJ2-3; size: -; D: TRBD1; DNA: TGTGCCAGCAGTTACAGGGGACAGGGTGGTCACACAGATACGCCGTATTTT; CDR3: CASSYRGQGGHTDTPYF
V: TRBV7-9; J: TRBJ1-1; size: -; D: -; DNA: TGTGCCAGCAGCTTGGGCGTCAGTGGAGTAGCTGAAGCTTTCTTT; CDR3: CASSLGVSGVAEAFF
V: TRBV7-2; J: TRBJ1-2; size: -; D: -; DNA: TGTGCCAGCAGCCGTGCTGGGAGTTATGGCTACACCTTC; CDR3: CASSRAGSYGYTF
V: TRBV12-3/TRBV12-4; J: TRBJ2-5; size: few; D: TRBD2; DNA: TGTGCCAGCAGTTTGGGACTAGCGGAACAAGAGACCCAGTACTTC; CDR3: CASSLGLAEQETQYF
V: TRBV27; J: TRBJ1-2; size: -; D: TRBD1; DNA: TGTGCCAGCAGACTGACAGGGGGTTTTGATAGGGTGGACGGCTACACCTTC; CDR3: CASRLTGGFDRVDGYTF
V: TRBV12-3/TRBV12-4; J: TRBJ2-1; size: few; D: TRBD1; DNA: TGTGCCAGCAGTTTATTGACAGGGCGCCTGGATGAGCAGTTCTTC; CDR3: CASSLLTGRLDEQFF
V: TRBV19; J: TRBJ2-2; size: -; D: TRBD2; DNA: TGTGCCAGTAAGCTTCGGACTAGCGGGAGAAGTACCGGGGAGCTGTTTTTT; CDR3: CASKLRTSGRSTGELFF
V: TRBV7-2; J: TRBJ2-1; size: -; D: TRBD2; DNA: TGTGCCAGCAGCCCGGGACTAGCGGGAGCAGAAGGCAATGAGCAGTTCTTC; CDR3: CASSPGLAGAEGNEQFF
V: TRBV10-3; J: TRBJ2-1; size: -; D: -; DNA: TGTGCCATCAGTGATCTGGGCAGGGGTTTTAACAATGAGCAGTTCTTC; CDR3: CAISDLGRGFNNEQFF
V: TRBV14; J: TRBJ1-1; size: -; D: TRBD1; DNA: TGTGCCAGCAGCCGACAGGGGGTTGAAGCTTTCTTT; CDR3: CASSRQGVEAFF
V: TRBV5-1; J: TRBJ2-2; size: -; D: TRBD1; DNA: TGCGCCAGCGGAACGGGACAGGCCACCGGGGAGCTGTTTTTT; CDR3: CASGTGQATGELFF
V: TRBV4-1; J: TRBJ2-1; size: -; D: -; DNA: TGCGCCAGCAGTCAGGACGGAACCTACAATGAGCAGTTCTTC; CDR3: CASSQDGTYNEQFF
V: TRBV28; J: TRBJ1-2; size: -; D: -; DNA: TGTGCCAGCAGCCAAAGTAACTGTGGCTACACCTTC; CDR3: CASSQSNCGYTF
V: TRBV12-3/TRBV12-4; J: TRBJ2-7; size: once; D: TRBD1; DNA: TGTGCCTCCCAGGGGGACTCCTACGAGCAGTACTTC; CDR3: CASQGDSYEQYF
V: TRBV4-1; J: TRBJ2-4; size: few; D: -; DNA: TGCGCCAGCAGCCAAGACACGACCGGGTTACCGTACTTC; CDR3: CASSQDTTGLPYF
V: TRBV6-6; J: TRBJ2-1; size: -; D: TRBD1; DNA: TGTGCCAGCAGTTCATCCGGGACAGGGAAAGGTTATGAGCAGTTCTTC; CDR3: CASSSSGTGKGYEQFF
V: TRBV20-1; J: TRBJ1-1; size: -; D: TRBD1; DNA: TGCAGTGCTCCCCGACAGGGGAACACTGAAGCTTTCTTT; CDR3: CSAPRQGNTEAFF
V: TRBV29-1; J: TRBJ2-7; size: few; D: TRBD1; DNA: TGCAGCGTCGAGGGTAGCTACGGGACAGGGAAGTACTTC; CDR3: CSVEGSYGTGKYF
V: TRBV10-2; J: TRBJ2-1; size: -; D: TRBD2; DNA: TGCGCCAGCAGTGAGTCAAGGCTAGCGGGAGGGGACAATGAGCAGTTCTTC; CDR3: CASSESRLAGGDNEQFF
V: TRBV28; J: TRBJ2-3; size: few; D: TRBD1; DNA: TGTGCCATGTCCGGGACAGGGGCAGATACGCAGTATTTT; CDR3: CAMSGTGADTQYF
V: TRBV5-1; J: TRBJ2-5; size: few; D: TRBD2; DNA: TGCGCCAGCAGCACTAGCGGGAAGCCCGGGACCCAGTACTTC; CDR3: CASSTSGKPGTQYF
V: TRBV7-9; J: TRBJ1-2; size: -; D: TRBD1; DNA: TGTGCCAGCAGCTTCAGGCAGGGGGAGAGATCCTATGGCTACACCTTC; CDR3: CASSFRQGERSYGYTF
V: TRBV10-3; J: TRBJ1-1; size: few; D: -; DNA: TGTGCCATCAAGCAGGGTCAGACTGATGAAGCTTTCTTT; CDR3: CAIKQGQTDEAFF
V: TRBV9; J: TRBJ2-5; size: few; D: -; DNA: TGTGCCAGCAGCGTAGCAACTGGGGAGACCCAGTACTTC; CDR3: CASSVATGETQYF
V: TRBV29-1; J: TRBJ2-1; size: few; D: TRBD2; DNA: TGCAGCGTTCTAAGGGCTAGCGGATGGACCTACAATGAGCAGTTCTTC; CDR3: CSVLRASGWTYNEQFF